Below, 5 T cell receptor beta chains from the same sample are listed, as sequenced in a study of blood T cells in healthy people across ages. A second PCR, run for about 7 to 11 cycles, used a sample-barcoded 5' primer plus a J-beta primer mix. TCRdb redid the calling of the 5' RACE reads with MiXCR, one entry per CDR3 protein. This sample carries almost 550,000 distinct CDR3 sequences, around 24% of them seen once, and the ten largest clones take 8.7%. The sample also formed part of further work on T cells of mothers and their children.

The material sequenced was blood. Receptors were obtained from a boy aged 5-17 years in good health.

This clonotype was observed a handful of times. V usage is TRBV13 and J usage is TRBJ2-5; no reliable D call. CDR3 size: 13 residues. Trimming took off 2 bases at V and 2 bases at J, with 6 bases between the two ends. CDR1 is PRHDT and CDR2 is FYEKMQ in the germline V gene (reference sequence). The CDR3 reads CASSLHRQETQYF. DNA of the CDR3: TGTGCCAGCAGCTTACATCGGCAAGAGACCCAGTACTTC.

This clonotype was counted a few times. V usage is TRBV6-5 and J usage is TRBJ1-6, with 7 bases identical to TRBD1. J gave up 8 bases and V 5 bases, and 9 bases lay outside the gene matches. Per germline, CDR1 MNHEY and CDR2 SVGAGI. The CDR3 length is 15 residues. The CDR3 sequence: CASSARDSSYSPLHF. In DNA, the CDR3 is TGTGCCAGCAGTGCCCGGGACAGCTCTTATTCACCCCTCCACTTT.

V gene TRBV6-1 combines with J gene TRBJ2-1; D possibly corresponds to TRBD2 (5 bases). Germline V lookup: CDR1 MNHNS, CDR2 SASEGT. The CDR3 runs 12 residues. Trimming took 7 bases from V and 8 from J, leaving 12 bases between them. The CDR3 DNA is TGTGCCAGCAAGGCTAGCTGGGATGAGCAGTTCTTC. Its translation: CASKASWDEQFF.

This clonotype has at least ten counts. The chain employs TRBV7-8 and TRBJ1-5; D gene unclear. V was cut by 3 bases and J by 2 bases, with 14 bases left in between. Germline lookup yields CDR1 SGHVS and CDR2 FQNEAQ. This CDR3 spans 16 amino acids. DNA for the CDR3: TGTGCCAGCAGCTTTTCTCTGTGGGGTGGCAATCAGCCCCAGCATTTT. Protein sequence: CASSFSLWGGNQPQHF.

V is TRBV7-9 and J is TRBJ2-7; 7 nucleotides line up with TRBD2. The CDR3 is made up of 14 amino acids. Germline assignment: CDR1 SEHNR and CDR2 FQNEAQ (reference sequence). V gave up 6 bases and J gave up 2 bases; unmatched junction bases: 7. This CDR3 is CASSGGGTTYEQYF. The CDR3 DNA reads as TGTGCCAGCAGTGGGGGGGGTACCACCTACGAGCAGTACTTC.